A selection of T cell receptor beta chains follows, all from one sample in a study of cytomegalovirus exposure and HLA in healthy donors. Produced via immunoSEQ multiplex PCR; TCRdb's table is partial and in-frame only. The data show about 200,000 clones, with approximately 85% seen just once and less than 2% held by the top ten. Sequencing was done on a sample of PBMCs. These receptors were obtained from a girl between 5 and 17 years old in good health and CMV-seropositive. Both conserved end residues are part of each CDR3.

V gene	J gene	CDR3 protein
TRBV4-3	TRBJ2-3	CASSQQAGVNGGTQYF
TRBV19	TRBJ2-3	CASSTTGSDTQYF
TRBV7-9	TRBJ2-5	CASSQMTGFRETQYF
TRBV30	TRBJ1-6	CAWARRGQEENHF
TRBV9	TRBJ2-3	CASSVEGGTGTGVDTQYF
TRBV25-1	TRBJ2-7	CASSAGDGNEQYF
TRBV7-2	TRBJ2-7	CASRSGGDPYEQYF
TRBV27	TRBJ2-5	CASCTRTSGEAETQYF
TRBV6-6	TRBJ2-5	CASHVTGQETQYF
TRBV12-5	TRBJ1-1	CASGSLTGGDTEAFF
TRBV4-2	TRBJ1-2	CASSRTGSTGYTF
TRBV6-1	TRBJ2-1	CASQAGGLERGQFF
TRBV18	TRBJ1-2	CASSPDGDYGYTF
TRBV6-5	TRBJ2-1	CASSYHRLAGGFEQFF
TRBV5-6	TRBJ1-4	CASSLGQITNEKLFF
TRBV11-2	TRBJ1-6	CASTTGVNSPLHF
TRBV4-3	TRBJ2-3	CASSQDGLAGSTSTDTQYF
TRBV15	TRBJ2-2	CATSRDPRGELFF
TRBV6-5	TRBJ2-1	CASSTGRGGREQFF
TRBV6-1	TRBJ1-3	CASSERVNTIYF
TRBV5-4	TRBJ1-1	CASSLPGQTDTEAFF
TRBV9	TRBJ1-1	CASSGTGLYAEAFF